Listed here are 12 T cell receptor beta chains from one sample, sequenced in a study of cytomegalovirus exposure and HLA in healthy donors (dated by TCRdb to the late 2010s). Library preparation employed the immunoSEQ multiplex PCR assay. This immuneACCESS table, as held by TCRdb, lists in-frame sequences with V and J called but not all clones. Of the missing ones, under half trace to an unresolved V gene in checked studies; the others have no known cause. Present in this sample are about 190,000 clones, roughly 88% of which were seen just once. The top ten clonotypes cover more than 1.1% of the sample. Sequencing was performed on PBMCs. The source of these receptors is a woman younger than 35 in good health and CMV-seronegative.

This clone was picked up a small number of times. This chain links TRBV4-1 with TRBJ2-7; D is possibly TRBD1 (5 bases). The CDR3 length is 15 residues. Germline CDR1 is MGHRA and CDR2 is YSYEKL. The V end was cut by 3 bases, the J end by 0 bases, with 12 bases between. The CDR3 sequence is CASSHSQGLSYEQYF. The CDR3 DNA follows: TGCGCCAGCAGCCATAGTCAGGGCCTCTCCTACGAGCAGTACTTC.

The V and J genes are TRBV6-5 and TRBJ2-5; possibly TRBD1 for D (5 bases). CDR1 is MNHEY and CDR2 is SVGAGI in the germline V gene. V dropped 6 bases and J dropped 3 bases, with 8 bases sitting between them. CDR3 length: 12 residues. CDR3 bases: TGTGCCAGCAGACGGACAAAAGAGACCCAGTACTTC. It encodes CASRRTKETQYF.

The rearrangement uses TRBV28 and TRBJ2-4; 11 bases match TRBD2. Germline CDR1 reads MDHEN; CDR2 reads SYDVKM. V gave up 4 bases and J gave up 6 bases; unmatched junction bases: 5. This CDR3 spans 15 amino acids. As DNA, the CDR3 is TGTGCCAGCAGTTCATCGGGACTAGCGGCAAACATTCAGTACTTC. It encodes CASSSSGLAANIQYF. Filled out from reference TRBV28 and TRBJ2-4, the complete variable domain reads DVKVTQSSRYLVKRTGEKVFLECVQDMDHENMFWYRQDPGLGLRLIYFSYDVKMKEKGDIPEGYSVSREKKERFSLILESASTNQTSMYLCASSSSGLAANIQYFGAGTRLSVL.

The V call is TRBV27, the J call TRBJ1-2, with a tentative D call TRBD1 (6 bases). The CDR3 consists of 13 residues. Per the germline V gene, CDR1 is MNHEY and CDR2 is SMNVEV (reference sequence). V was trimmed by 3 bases and J by 5 bases, leaving 10 bases between them. CDR3 nucleotide sequence: TGTGCCAGCAGTTTTCTCCAGGGGTATGGCTACACCTTC. This sequence encodes CASSFLQGYGYTF.

This clone has more than one count but fewer than ten. The chain is built from TRBV2 and TRBJ1-1, with D unclear. The CDR3 has 11 amino acids. Germline V gene sequence: CDR1 SNHLY, CDR2 FYNNEI. Deletions cut 8 bases from V and 6 bases from J, with 10 bases between. The CDR3 here is CASLGRAEAFF. The CDR3 coding sequence is TGTGCCAGCTTGGGCCGAGCTGAAGCTTTCTTT.

The chain joins TRBV4-2 to TRBJ2-7; 8 bases line up with TRBD2. The germline CDR1 and CDR2 sequences are LGHNA and YNFKEQ. This CDR3 region has 16 residues. V lost 0 bases and J lost 0; bases outside the gene matches: 4. The CDR3 DNA follows: TGTGCCAGCAGCCAAGAGGGCGGGGGGTACTCCTACGAGCAGTACTTC. As protein: CASSQEGGGYSYEQYF.

The chain has TRBV10-3 and TRBJ2-7; 10 bases fit TRBD2. Unmatched junction bases numbered 4, after V lost 0 bases and J lost 2 bases. The length of the CDR3 is 16 residues. Germline values: CDR1 ENHRY, CDR2 SYGVKD. The CDR3 protein is CAISESASGSPYEQYF. The CDR3 DNA reads TGTGCCATCAGTGAGTCGGCTAGCGGGAGTCCCTACGAGCAGTACTTC.

The V gene is TRBV19, the J gene TRBJ1-2; TRBD1 matches 7 bases. The CDR3 extends over 15 amino acids. The germline gives CDR1 LNHDA, CDR2 SQIVND (reference sequence). J lost 4 bases, V lost 4 bases, and 9 bases had no gene match. The CDR3 reads CASSSPRTGTYGYTF. The CDR3 DNA reads TGTGCCAGTAGTAGTCCTCGGACAGGCACCTATGGCTACACCTTC.

This chain joins TRBV7-2 and TRBJ2-1; 8 bases are shared with TRBD2. Germline CDR1 reads SGHTA; CDR2 reads FQGNSA. The CDR3 is 17 amino acids. V lost 5 bases and J lost 2; bases outside the gene matches: 11. In DNA form, the CDR3 reads TGTGCCAGCAGCCGGGGGGGCGGACAGAGCACCTACAATGAGCAGTTCTTC. Translating it yields CASSRGGGQSTYNEQFF.

The chain couples TRBV27 to TRBJ1-1; 7 positions match TRBD1. The CDR3 spans 17 residues. After removal of 3 bases from V and 3 bases from J, the junction contained 13 bases not matched to a gene. Germline V gene lookup returns CDR1 MNHEY and CDR2 SMNVEV (reference sequence). DNA of the CDR3: TGTGCCAGCAGTTTTTTAGGCAGGGGGTATGCGCACACTGAAGCTTTCTTT. It yields the protein CASSFLGRGYAHTEAFF.

The chain links TRBV4-2 to TRBJ1-1; 7 positions agree with TRBD1. J was trimmed by 1 base and V by 1 base; bases with no gene match: 3. There are 15 residues in the CDR3. CDR1 is LGHNA, CDR2 YNFKEQ, per germline. The CDR3 protein is CASSQVGTANTEAFF. The CDR3 DNA follows: TGTGCCAGCAGCCAAGTGGGGACAGCGAACACTGAAGCTTTCTTT.

This clone showed up just once. The V call is TRBV19, the J call TRBJ2-7; D not certain. V shed 5 bases and J shed 1 base, with 15 bases lying between them. Germline V gene lookup returns CDR1 LNHDA and CDR2 SQIVND (reference sequence). The length of the CDR3 is 15 residues. For the CDR3, the DNA is TGTGCCAGTAGTGTCGCTGAGCTCGGGTCCTACGAGCAGTACTTC. Its protein product is CASSVAELGSYEQYF.